The clone carrying this TCR beta chain occurred a few times. Its cognate antigen is unknown. TCRB transcripts that were expressed got sequenced, as all of the isolated RNA had been reverse transcribed. Sequencing used immunoSEQ multiplex PCR; TCRdb keeps in-frame clones, though not all of them. The profile shows roughly 700,000 clones, roughly 13% of them singletons. Sorting gave populations that all exceeded 95% purity. This specimen belongs to a study of beta chain features in type 1 diabetes. Study results and limitations: The study found moderately but significantly shorter TCRB CDR3s in all four CD4+ subsets of Type 1 diabetes patients. When cDNA is sequenced, cells with high TCR expression could be over-represented. Compared with healthy donors, patients appeared to share more similar naive, central memory and regulatory TCRB repertoires.

Trimming cost V 5 bases and J 6 bases, with 11 bases left between them. Germline V CDR1 and CDR2: LNHDA, SQIVND (reference sequence). This CDR3 has 12 residues. The V and J genes are TRBV19 and TRBJ2-7; no definite D call. Sequences were obtained from naive CD4+ T cells from blood. The TCR was taken from a man between 18 and 29 years old with type 1 diabetes. CDR3 nucleotides: TGTGCCAGTAGTCCCCGCGGAACCGAGCAGTACTTC. Its translation: CASSPRGTEQYF.